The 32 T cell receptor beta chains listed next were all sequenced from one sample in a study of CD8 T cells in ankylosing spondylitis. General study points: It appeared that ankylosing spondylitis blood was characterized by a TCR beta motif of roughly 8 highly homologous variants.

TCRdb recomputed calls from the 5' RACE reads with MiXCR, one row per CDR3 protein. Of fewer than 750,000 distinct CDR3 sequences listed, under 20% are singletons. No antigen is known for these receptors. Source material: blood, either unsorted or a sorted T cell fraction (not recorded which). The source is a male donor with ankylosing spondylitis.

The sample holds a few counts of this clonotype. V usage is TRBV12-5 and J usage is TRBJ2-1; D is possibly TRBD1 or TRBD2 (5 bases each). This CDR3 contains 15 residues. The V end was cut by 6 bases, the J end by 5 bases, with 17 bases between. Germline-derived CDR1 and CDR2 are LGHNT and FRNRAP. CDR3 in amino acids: CASGTDGAANNEQFF. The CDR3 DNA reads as TGTGCTAGTGGGACGGACGGGGCCGCAAACAATGAGCAGTTCTTC.

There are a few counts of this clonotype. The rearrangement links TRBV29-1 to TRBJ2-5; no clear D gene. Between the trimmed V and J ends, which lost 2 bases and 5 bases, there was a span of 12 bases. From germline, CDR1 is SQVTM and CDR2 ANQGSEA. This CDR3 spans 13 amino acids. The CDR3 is CSVEYVDSETQYF. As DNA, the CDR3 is TGCAGCGTTGAATATGTAGACTCGGAGACCCAGTACTTC. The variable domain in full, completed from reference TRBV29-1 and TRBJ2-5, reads SAVISQKPSRDICQRGTSLTIQCQVDSQVTMMFWYRQQPGQSLTLIATANQGSEATYESGFVIDKFPISRPNLTFSTLTVSNMSPEDSSIYLCSVEYVDSETQYFGPGTRLLVL.

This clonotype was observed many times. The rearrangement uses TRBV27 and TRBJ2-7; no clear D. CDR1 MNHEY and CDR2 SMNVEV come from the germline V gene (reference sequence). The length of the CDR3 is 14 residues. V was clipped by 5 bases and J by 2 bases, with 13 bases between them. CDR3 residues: CASSRHDGTYEQYF. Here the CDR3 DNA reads TGTGCCAGCAGTCGACACGACGGTACCTACGAGCAGTACTTC.

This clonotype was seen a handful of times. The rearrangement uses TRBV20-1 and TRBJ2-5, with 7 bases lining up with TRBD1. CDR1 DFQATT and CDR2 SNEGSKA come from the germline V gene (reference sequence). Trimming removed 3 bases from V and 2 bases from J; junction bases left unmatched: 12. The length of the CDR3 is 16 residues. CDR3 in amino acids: CSASLQGKAFQETQYF. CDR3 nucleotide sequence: TGCAGTGCTAGTCTACAGGGGAAGGCCTTTCAAGAGACCCAGTACTTC.

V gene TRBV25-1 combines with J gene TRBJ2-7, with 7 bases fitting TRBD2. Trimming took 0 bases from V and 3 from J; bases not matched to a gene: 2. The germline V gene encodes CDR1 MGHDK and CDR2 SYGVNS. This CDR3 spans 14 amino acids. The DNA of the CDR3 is TGTGCCAGCAGTGAATATGGGAGGGGCTACGAGCAGTACTTC. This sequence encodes CASSEYGRGYEQYF.

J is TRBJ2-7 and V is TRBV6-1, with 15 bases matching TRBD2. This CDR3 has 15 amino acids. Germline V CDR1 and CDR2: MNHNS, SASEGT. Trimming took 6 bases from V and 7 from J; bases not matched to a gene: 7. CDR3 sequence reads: CASSRGLAGGFEQYF. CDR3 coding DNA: TGTGCCAGCAGCCGGGGACTAGCGGGGGGTTTTGAGCAGTACTTC.

In DNA, the CDR3 is TGCAGTGCTAGAGACGACACCTTGAACACTGAAGCTTTCTTT. Its translation: CSARDDTLNTEAFF. The genes are TRBV20-1 and TRBJ1-1; no firm D call. The CDR3 is 14 residues long. From germline, CDR1 is DFQATT and CDR2 SNEGSKA (reference sequence). V lost 0 bases to trimming and J lost 0 bases, with 8 bases between them.

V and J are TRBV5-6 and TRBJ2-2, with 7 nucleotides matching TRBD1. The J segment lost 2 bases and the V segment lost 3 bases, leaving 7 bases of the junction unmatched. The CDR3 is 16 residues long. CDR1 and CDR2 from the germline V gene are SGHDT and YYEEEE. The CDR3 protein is CASSSIWTGNTGELFF. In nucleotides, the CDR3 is TGTGCCAGCAGCTCGATTTGGACAGGAAACACCGGGGAGCTGTTTTTT.

For the CDR3, the DNA is TGCGCCAGCAGCTTGATCCGGGGGGCCGCTGGCTACACCTTC. Residues: CASSLIRGAAGYTF. The chain employs TRBV5-1 and TRBJ1-2, with a weak D call TRBD1 (6 bases). The CDR3 is made up of 14 amino acids. The germline CDR1 and CDR2 sequences are SGHRS and YFSETQ. The V and J ends lost 1 base and 7 bases respectively, with 14 bases between them.

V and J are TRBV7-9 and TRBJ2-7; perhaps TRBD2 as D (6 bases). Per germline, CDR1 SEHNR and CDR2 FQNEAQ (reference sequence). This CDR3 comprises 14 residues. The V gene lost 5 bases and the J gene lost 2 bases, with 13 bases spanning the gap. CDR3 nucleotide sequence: TGTGCCAGCAGCCGAAGCGGGCCTCCCTACGAGCAGTACTTC. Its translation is CASSRSGPPYEQYF.

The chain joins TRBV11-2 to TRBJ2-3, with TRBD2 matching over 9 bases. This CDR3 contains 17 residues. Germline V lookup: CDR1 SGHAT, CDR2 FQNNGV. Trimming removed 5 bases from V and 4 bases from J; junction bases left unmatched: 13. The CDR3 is CASSARAGLARPDTQYF. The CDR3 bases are TGTGCCAGCAGCGCCCGGGCGGGACTAGCCCGCCCAGATACGCAGTATTTT. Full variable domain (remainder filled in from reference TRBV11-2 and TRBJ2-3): EAGVAQSPRYKIIEKRQSVAFWCNPISGHATLYWYQQILGQGPKLLIQFQNNGVVDDSQLPKDRFSAERLKGVDSTLKIQPAKLEDSAVYLCASSARAGLARPDTQYFGPGTRLTVL.

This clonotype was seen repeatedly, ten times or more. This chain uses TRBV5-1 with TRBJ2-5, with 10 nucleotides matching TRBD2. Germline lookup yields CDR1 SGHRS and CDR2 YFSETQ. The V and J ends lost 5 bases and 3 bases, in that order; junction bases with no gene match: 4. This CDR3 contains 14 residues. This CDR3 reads CASRSGTSEETQYF. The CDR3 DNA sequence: TGCGCCAGCAGGTCCGGGACTAGCGAAGAGACCCAGTACTTC.

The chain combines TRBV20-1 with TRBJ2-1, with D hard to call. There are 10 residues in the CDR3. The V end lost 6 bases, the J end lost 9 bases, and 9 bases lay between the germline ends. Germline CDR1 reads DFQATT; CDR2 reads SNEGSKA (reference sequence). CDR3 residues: CSAVVREQFF. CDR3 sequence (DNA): TGCAGTGCCGTAGTACGTGAGCAGTTCTTC.

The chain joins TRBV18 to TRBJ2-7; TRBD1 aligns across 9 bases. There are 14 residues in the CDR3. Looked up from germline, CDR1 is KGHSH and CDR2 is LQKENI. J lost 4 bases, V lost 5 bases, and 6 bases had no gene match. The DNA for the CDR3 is TGTGCCAGCTCAGCCGGGACAGGGTGGTACGAGCAGTACTTC. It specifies CASSAGTGWYEQYF. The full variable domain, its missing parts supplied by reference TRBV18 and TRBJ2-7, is NAGVMQNPRHLVRRRGQEARLRCSPMKGHSHVYWYRQLPEEGLKFMVYLQKENIIDESGMPKERFSAEFPKEGPSILRIQQVVRGDSAAYFCASSAGTGWYEQYFGPGTRLTVT.

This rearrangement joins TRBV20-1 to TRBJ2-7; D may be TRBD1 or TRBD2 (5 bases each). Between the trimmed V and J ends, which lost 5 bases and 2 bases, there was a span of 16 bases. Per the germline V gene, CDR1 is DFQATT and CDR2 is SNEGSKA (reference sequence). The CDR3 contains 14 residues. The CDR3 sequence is CSAGRGREPYEQYF. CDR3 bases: TGCAGTGCTGGCCGGGGCAGGGAACCCTACGAGCAGTACTTC.

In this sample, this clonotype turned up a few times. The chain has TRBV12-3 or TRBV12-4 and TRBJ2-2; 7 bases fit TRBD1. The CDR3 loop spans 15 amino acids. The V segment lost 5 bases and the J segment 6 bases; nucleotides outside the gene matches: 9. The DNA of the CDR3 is TGTGCCAGCAGTGCAGGGGGAACAGCTGCCGGGGAGCTGTTTTTT. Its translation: CASSAGGTAAGELFF.

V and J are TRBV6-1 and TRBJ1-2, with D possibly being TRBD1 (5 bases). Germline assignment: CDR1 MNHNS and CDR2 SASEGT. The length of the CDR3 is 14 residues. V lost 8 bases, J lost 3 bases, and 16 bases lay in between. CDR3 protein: CASLPGGVDYGYTF. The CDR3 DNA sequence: TGTGCCAGCTTACCCGGAGGGGTCGACTATGGCTACACCTTC.

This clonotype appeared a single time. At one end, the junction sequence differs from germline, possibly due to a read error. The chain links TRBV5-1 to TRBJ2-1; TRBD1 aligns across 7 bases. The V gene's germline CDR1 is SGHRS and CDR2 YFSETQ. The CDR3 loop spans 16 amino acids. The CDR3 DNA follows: TGCGCCAGCAGCTCAAGACAGGGCCAATCCTACAATAAGCAGTTCTTC. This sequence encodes CASSSRQGQSYNKQFF.

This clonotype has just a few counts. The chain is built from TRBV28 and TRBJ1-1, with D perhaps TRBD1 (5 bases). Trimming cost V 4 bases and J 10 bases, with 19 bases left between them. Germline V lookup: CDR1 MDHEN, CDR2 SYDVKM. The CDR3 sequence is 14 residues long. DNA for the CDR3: TGTGCCAGCAGTTACCGTTCGCAGGGATATAGAGCTTTCTTT. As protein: CASSYRSQGYRAFF.

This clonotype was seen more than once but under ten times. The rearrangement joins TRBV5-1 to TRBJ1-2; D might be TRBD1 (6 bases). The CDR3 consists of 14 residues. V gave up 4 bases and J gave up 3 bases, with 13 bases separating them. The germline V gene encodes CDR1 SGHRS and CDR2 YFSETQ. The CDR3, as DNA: TGCGCCAGCAGCCGCGGGGGGGCGTACTATGGCTACACCTTC. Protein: CASSRGGAYYGYTF.

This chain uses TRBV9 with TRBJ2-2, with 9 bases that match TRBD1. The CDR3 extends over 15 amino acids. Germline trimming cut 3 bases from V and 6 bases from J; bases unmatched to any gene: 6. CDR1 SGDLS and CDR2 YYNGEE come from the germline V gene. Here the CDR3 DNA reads TGTGCCAGCAGCGCACGGGACAGGGTGGCCGGGGAGCTGTTTTTT. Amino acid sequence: CASSARDRVAGELFF.

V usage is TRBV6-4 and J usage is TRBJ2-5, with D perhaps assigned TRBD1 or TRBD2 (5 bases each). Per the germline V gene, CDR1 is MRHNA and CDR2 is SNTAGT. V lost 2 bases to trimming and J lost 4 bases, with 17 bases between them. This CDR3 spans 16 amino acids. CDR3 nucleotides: TGTGCCAGCAGTGACCGCGTGAGGGATAGGGGAGAGACCCAGTACTTC. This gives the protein CASSDRVRDRGETQYF.

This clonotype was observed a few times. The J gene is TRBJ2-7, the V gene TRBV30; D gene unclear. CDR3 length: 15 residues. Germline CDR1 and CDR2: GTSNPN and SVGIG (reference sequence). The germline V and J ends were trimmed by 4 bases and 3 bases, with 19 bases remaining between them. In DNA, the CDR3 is TGTGCCTGGACTACTTCTGGGGTGAGAGACTACGAGCAGTACTTC. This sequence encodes CAWTTSGVRDYEQYF.

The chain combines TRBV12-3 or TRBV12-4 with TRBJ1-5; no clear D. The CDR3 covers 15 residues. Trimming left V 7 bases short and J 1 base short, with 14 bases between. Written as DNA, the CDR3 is TGTGCCAGCACCCCGGGATTTTACAGCAATCAGCCCCAGCATTTT. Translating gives CASTPGFYSNQPQHF.

The CDR3: CASIQTRGSGANVLTF. CDR3 coding DNA: TGTGCCAGCATCCAAACGAGGGGCTCTGGGGCCAACGTCCTGACTTTC. The chain couples TRBV28 to TRBJ2-6, with D possibly called TRBD1 or TRBD2 (5 bases each). From germline, CDR1 is MDHEN and CDR2 SYDVKM. The CDR3 loop spans 16 amino acids. V was shortened by 7 bases and J by 0 bases, with 13 bases between the two germline ends. Drawing the rest from reference TRBV28 and TRBJ2-6, the complete variable domain is DVKVTQSSRYLVKRTGEKVFLECVQDMDHENMFWYRQDPGLGLRLIYFSYDVKMKEKGDIPEGYSVSREKKERFSLILESASTNQTSMYLCASIQTRGSGANVLTFGAGSRLTVL.

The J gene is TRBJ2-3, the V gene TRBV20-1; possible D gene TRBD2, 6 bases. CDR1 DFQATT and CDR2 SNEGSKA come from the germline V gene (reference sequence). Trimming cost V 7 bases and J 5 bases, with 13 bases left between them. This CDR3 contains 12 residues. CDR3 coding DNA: TGCAGTGTCCCCGGGGGTGTAGATACGCAGTATTTT. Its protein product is CSVPGGVDTQYF.

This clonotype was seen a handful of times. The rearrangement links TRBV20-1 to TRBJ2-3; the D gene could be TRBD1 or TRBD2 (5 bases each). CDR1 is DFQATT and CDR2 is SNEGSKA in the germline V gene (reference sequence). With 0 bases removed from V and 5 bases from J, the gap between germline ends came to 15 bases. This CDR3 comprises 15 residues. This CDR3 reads CSARDAGASLDTQYF. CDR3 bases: TGCAGTGCTAGAGATGCCGGGGCTAGCCTAGATACGCAGTATTTT.

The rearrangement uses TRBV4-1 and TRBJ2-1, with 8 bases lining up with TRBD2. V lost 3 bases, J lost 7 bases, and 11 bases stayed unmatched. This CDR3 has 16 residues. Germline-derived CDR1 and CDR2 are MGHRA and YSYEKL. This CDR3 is CASSHGREVGGNEQFF. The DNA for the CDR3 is TGCGCCAGCAGCCACGGGCGGGAGGTCGGTGGGAATGAGCAGTTCTTC.

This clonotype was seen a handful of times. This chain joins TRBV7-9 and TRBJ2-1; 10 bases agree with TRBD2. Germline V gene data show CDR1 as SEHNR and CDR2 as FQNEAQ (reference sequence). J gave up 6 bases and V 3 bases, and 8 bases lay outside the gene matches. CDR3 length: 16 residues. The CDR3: CASSLPLAGNGNEQFF. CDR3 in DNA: TGTGCCAGCAGCTTGCCACTAGCGGGGAATGGCAATGAGCAGTTCTTC. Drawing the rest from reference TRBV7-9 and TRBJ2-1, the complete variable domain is DTGVSQNPRHKITKRGQNVTFRCDPISEHNRLYWYRQTLGQGPEFLTYFQNEAQLEKSRLLSDRFSAERPKGSFSTLEIQRTEQGDSAMYLCASSLPLAGNGNEQFFGPGTRLTVL.

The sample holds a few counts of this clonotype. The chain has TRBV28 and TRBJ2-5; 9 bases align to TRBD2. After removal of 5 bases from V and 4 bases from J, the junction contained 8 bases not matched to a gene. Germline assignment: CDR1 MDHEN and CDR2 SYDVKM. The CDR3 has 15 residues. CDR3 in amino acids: CASSISGGRPETQYF. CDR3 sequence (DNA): TGTGCCAGCAGTATTAGCGGGGGACGCCCAGAGACCCAGTACTTC. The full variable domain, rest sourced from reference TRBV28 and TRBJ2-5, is DVKVTQSSRYLVKRTGEKVFLECVQDMDHENMFWYRQDPGLGLRLIYFSYDVKMKEKGDIPEGYSVSREKKERFSLILESASTNQTSMYLCASSISGGRPETQYFGPGTRLLVL.

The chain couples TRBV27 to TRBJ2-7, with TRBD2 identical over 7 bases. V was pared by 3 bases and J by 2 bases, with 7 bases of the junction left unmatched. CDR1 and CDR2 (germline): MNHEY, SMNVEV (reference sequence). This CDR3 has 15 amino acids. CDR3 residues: CASSFAAGATYEQYF. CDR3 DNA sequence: TGTGCCAGCAGTTTTGCGGCGGGAGCTACCTACGAGCAGTACTTC.

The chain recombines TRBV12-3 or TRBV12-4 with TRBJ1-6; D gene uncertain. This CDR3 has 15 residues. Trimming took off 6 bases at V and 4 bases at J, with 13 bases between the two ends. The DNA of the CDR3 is TGTGCCAGCAGCAAAGACTCAGCGTATAATTCACCCCTCCACTTT. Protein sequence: CASSKDSAYNSPLHF.